This T cell receptor beta chain was documented in a study of blood T cells in healthy people across ages. Study results and caveats: Samples with more naive T cells showed higher observed beta diversity. Across the age range, TCR beta diversity per million T cells fell in a roughly linear way.

The CDR3 totals 15 residues. CDR1 is SGDLS and CDR2 is YYNGEE in the germline V gene. V was clipped by 4 bases and J by 4 bases, with 16 bases between them. This clonotype came up a few times. Its target is not known. Donors gave 9 to 10 milliliters of peripheral blood apiece. Primers used in a second PCR of roughly 7 to 12 cycles were a sample-barcoded 5' primer and a J-beta primer mix. A template-switch adaptor with 12 random nucleotides tagged each cDNA molecule. MiXCR, applied by TCRdb to the 5' RACE reads, yields one record per CDR3 protein. The profile shows around 1,600,000 distinct CDR3 sequences, approximately 43% of them singletons.

This TCR came from a woman aged 18 to 35 in good health. J is TRBJ2-3 and V is TRBV9; a possible D gene is TRBD2 (5 bases). The sequencing input was blood. This CDR3 is CASSTTGNGADTQYF. The CDR3 DNA reads TGTGCCAGCAGCACTACCGGGAATGGGGCAGATACGCAGTATTTT.